This TCR beta chain was observed in a study of T cell clonotyping in hematopoietic cell transplantation. Regarding the study as a whole: Cells were unsorted, so CD4 and CD8 contributions were not separated.

Here immunoSEQ multiplex PCR was the method, and the copy in TCRdb shows in-frame clones only, minus some. The data contain around 1,300 clones, around 97% of them seen just once; the ten biggest clones take up 2% to 2.5%. For this clone: Its antigen is still unknown.

The CDR3 runs to 15 residues. The V segment lost 5 bases and the J segment 3 bases; nucleotides outside the gene matches: 6. In germline, CDR1 is SSHAT, CDR2 FNYEAQ (reference sequence). V is TRBV7-7 and J is TRBJ2-7, with 11 bases that match TRBD2. This specimen was PBMCs, taken 180 days after allogeneic stem cell transplant. The sequence came from a male patient between 45 and 60 years old who had an allogeneic stem cell transplant from a related donor, so the T cells may come from the graft donor. Some clones in this sample may be carry-over from other donors' samples. As DNA, the CDR3 is TGTGCCAGCAGCCCCGGACTAGCGGGCATCTACGAGCAGTACTTC. It translates to CASSPGLAGIYEQYF.